This T cell receptor (beta chain) was retrieved from a study of cytotoxic CD8 clonotypes in ibrutinib-treated CLL. Study observations and caveats: Patients showed higher baseline clonality than age-matched healthy donors, and it tracked circulating CD8+ T-cell counts. For progressing versus sustained-remission patients, sampling times were not the same. Public clonotypes, an uncommon group, contracted or remained stable on treatment.

Germline V lookup: CDR1 GTSNPN, CDR2 SVGIG (reference sequence). V dropped 0 bases and J dropped 8 bases, with 16 bases sitting between them. The CDR3 length is 14 residues. Comment on this clone: Its antigen is unknown.

Assay: immunoSEQ multiplex PCR; the TCRdb copy retains only in-frame clones and omits some. Here the sample spans 76,000 or so clones, over 80% being singletons. The specimen comprised PBMCs, sampled after 24 months of ibrutinib treatment. The J gene is TRBJ1-2, the V gene TRBV30; D may be TRBD1 (6 bases). This clonotype was sampled from a human donor with chronic lymphocytic leukemia. DNA for the CDR3: TGTGCCTGGAGTGTACATGTGGGGGCCCCGGGCTACACCTTC. As protein: CAWSVHVGAPGYTF.